The text below deals with one T cell receptor beta chain. Antigen: not known. This entry is derived from a study of regulatory T cells in long-lasting Graves disease. The ends lost 0 bases at V and 9 bases at J; junction bases unmatched: 11. Germline V CDR1 and CDR2: MNHNS, SASEGT. This CDR3 has 17 amino acids. Study-level findings and limits: Persistent cases favored TRBV28, TRBJ1-2 and TRBJ2-5.

Time point specified: newly diagnosed GD, antithyroid drugs for less than 3 months. From RNA extracted from PBMCs, the TCR library was made. With iRepertoire HTBI primers and Arm-PCR of CDR3 regions, TCR beta libraries were built. Authors' analysis steps: Samples jointly harbored 55 to 75 TRBV and fewer than 15 TRBJ segments. TCRdb redid the calling of the multiplex PCR reads with MiXCR, one entry per CDR3 protein. The V and J calls reflect TCRdb's pipeline rather than the authors' work. The sample yields about 470,000 distinct CDR3 sequences, around 14% seen once. The same data also went into a second study, on T cells in Graves' hyperthyroidism and ophthalmopathy.

J is TRBJ2-4 and V is TRBV6-1; 10 bases are a match to TRBD1. This TCR derives from a woman aged 25 to 39 with Graves disease. This specimen consisted of peripheral blood mononuclear cells (PBMCs), obtained at new diagnosis, from a patient treated with antithyroid drugs. The CDR3 region is CASSEAGDRGYQGIQYF. CDR3 sequence (DNA): TGTGCCAGCAGTGAAGCAGGGGACAGGGGTTACCAAGGCATTCAGTACTTC.